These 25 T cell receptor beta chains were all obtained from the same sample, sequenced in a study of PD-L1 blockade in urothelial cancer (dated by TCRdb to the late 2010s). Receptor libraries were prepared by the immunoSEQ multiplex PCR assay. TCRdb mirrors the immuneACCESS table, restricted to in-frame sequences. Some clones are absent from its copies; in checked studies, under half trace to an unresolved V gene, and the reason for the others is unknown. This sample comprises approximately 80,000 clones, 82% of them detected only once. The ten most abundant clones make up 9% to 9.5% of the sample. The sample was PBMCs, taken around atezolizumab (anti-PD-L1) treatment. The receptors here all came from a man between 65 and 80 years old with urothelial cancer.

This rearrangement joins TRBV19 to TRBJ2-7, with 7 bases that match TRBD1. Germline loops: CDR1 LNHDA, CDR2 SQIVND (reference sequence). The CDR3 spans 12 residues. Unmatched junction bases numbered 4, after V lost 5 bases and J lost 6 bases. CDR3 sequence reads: CASSQDRVEQYF. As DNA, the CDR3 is TGTGCCAGTAGTCAAGACAGGGTCGAGCAGTACTTC.

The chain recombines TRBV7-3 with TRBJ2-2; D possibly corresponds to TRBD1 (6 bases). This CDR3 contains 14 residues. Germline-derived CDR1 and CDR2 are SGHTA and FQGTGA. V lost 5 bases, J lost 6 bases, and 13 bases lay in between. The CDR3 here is CASSPGHSSGELFF. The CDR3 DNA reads TGTGCCAGCAGCCCGGGACATTCGTCCGGGGAGCTGTTTTTT.

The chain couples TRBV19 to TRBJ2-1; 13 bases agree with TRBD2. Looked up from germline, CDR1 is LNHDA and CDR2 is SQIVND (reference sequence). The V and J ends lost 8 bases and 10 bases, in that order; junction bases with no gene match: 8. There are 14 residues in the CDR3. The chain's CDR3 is CASLRTSGRQEQFF. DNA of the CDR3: TGTGCCAGTCTAAGGACTAGCGGGAGACAAGAGCAGTTCTTC.

CDR3 sequence reads: CASSDPGGMDTGELFF. The DNA for the CDR3 is TGTGCCAGCAGTGACCCCGGAGGGATGGACACCGGGGAGCTGTTTTTT. The chain uses TRBV25-1 and TRBJ2-2; TRBD2 is a possible D gene (6 bases). The CDR3 is 16 residues long. Germline V lookup: CDR1 MGHDK, CDR2 SYGVNS. Trimming stripped 3 bases from V and 3 bases from J, with 14 bases between.

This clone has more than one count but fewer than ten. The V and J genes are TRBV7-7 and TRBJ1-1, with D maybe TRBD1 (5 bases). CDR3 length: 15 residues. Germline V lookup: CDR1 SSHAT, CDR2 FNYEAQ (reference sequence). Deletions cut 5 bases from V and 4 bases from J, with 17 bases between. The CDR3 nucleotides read TGTGCCAGCAGCACTCAGACAGCCTTGGGCACTGAAGCTTTCTTT. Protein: CASSTQTALGTEAFF. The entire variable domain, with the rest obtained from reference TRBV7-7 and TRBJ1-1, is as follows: GAGVSQSPRYKVTKRGQDVTLRCDPISSHATLYWYQQALGQGPEFLTYFNYEAQPDKSGLPSDRFSAERPEGSISTLTIQRTEQRDSAMYRCASSTQTALGTEAFFGQGTRLTVV.

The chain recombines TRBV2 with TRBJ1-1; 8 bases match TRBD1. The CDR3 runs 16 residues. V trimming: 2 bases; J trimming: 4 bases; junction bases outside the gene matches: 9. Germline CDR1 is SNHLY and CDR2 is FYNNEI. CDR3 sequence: CASSERGPGTGTEAFF. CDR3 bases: TGTGCCAGCAGTGAACGGGGGCCGGGGACAGGCACTGAAGCTTTCTTT.

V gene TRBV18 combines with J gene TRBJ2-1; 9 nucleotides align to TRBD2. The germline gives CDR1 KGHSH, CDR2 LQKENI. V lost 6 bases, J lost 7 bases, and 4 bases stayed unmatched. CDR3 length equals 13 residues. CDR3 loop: CASSASGTNEQFF. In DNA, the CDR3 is TGTGCCAGCTCTGCTAGCGGGACTAATGAGCAGTTCTTC.

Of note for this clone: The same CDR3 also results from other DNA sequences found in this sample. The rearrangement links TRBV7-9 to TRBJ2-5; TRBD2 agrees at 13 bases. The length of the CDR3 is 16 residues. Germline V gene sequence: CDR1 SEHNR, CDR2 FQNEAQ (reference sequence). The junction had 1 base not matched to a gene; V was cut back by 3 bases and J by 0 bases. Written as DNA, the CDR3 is TGTGCCAGCAGCTTGGGACTAGCGGGGTACCAAGAGACCCAGTACTTC. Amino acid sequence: CASSLGLAGYQETQYF. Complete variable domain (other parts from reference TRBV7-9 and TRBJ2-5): DTGVSQNPRHKITKRGQNVTFRCDPISEHNRLYWYRQTLGQGPEFLTYFQNEAQLEKSRLLSDRFSAERPKGSFSTLEIQRTEQGDSAMYLCASSLGLAGYQETQYFGPGTRLLVL.

The CDR3 loop reads CASSLDAADNEQFF. For the CDR3, the DNA is TGTGCCAGCAGCTTAGATGCGGCAGACAATGAGCAGTTCTTC. The chain has TRBV11-2 and TRBJ2-1; D not resolved. V was trimmed by 0 bases and J by 5 bases, leaving 8 bases between them. Germline V gene data show CDR1 as SGHAT and CDR2 as FQNNGV. This CDR3 spans 14 amino acids. Full variable domain (remainder filled in from reference TRBV11-2 and TRBJ2-1): EAGVAQSPRYKIIEKRQSVAFWCNPISGHATLYWYQQILGQGPKLLIQFQNNGVVDDSQLPKDRFSAERLKGVDSTLKIQPAKLEDSAVYLCASSLDAADNEQFFGPGTRLTVL.

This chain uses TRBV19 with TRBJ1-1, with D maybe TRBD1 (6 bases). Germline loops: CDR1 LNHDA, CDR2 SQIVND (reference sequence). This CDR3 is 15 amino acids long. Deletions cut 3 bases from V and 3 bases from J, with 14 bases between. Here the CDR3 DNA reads TGTGCCAGTAGTATTATCGGGGGGCCAGACACTGAAGCTTTCTTT. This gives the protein CASSIIGGPDTEAFF. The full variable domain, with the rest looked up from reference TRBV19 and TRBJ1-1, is DGGITQSPKYLFRKEGQNVTLSCEQNLNHDAMYWYRQDPGQGLRLIYYSQIVNDFQKGDIAEGYSVSREKKESFPLTVTSAQKNPTAFYLCASSIIGGPDTEAFFGQGTRLTVV.

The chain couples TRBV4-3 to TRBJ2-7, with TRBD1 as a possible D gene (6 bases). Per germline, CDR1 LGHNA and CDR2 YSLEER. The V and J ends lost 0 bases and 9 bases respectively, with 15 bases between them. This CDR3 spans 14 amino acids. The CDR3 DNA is TGCGCCAGCAGCCAAGAAGCGGCAGGGGAAGGGCAGTACTTC. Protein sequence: CASSQEAAGEGQYF.

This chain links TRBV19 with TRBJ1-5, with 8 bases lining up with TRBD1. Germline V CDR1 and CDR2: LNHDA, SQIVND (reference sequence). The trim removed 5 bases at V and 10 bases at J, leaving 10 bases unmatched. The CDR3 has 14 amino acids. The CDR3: CASSPQGGPKPQHF. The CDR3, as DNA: TGTGCCAGTAGTCCACAGGGGGGTCCAAAACCCCAGCATTTT.

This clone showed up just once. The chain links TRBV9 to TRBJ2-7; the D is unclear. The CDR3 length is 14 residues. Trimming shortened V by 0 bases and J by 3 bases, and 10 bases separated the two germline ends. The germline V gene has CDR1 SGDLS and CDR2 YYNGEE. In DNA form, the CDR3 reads TGTGCCAGCAGCGTAGGAGGCTTGGGCTACGAGCAGTACTTC. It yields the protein CASSVGGLGYEQYF.

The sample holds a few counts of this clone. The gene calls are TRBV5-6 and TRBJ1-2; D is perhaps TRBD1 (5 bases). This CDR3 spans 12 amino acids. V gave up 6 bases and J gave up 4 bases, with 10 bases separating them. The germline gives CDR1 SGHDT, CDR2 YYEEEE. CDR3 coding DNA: TGTGCCAGCACACAGGCAGGCTATGGCTACACCTTC. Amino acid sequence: CASTQAGYGYTF.

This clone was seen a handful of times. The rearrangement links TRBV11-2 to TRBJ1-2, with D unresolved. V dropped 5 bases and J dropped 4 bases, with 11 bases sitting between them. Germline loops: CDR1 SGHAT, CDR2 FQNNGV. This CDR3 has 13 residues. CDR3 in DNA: TGTGCCAGCAGCCCCACTCGGAGCTATGGCTACACCTTC. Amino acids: CASSPTRSYGYTF.

CDR3 region: CASSLDSEGEQFF. As DNA, the CDR3 is TGTGCCAGCAGCCTTGATAGCGAGGGTGAGCAGTTCTTC. The chain recombines TRBV5-4 with TRBJ2-1; D is perhaps TRBD2 (5 bases). The CDR3 is 13 amino acids. Germline CDR1 reads SGHNT; CDR2 reads YYREEE (reference sequence). V was cut by 4 bases and J by 9 bases, with 14 bases left in between.

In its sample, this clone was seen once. The CDR3 DNA sequence: TGTGCCAGCAGCCCGGACAGGACTAACTATGGCTACACCTTC. This sequence encodes CASSPDRTNYGYTF. The chain links TRBV5-6 to TRBJ1-2, with 7 bases identical to TRBD1. Looked up from germline, CDR1 is SGHDT and CDR2 is YYEEEE. The CDR3 runs 14 residues. V shed 4 bases, J shed 0 bases, and the junction held 3 bases outside the gene matches.

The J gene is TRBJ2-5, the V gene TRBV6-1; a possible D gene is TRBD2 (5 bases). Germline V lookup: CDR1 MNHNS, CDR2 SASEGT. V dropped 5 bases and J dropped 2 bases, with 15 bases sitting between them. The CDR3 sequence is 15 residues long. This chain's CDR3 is CASSLTLLEQETQYF. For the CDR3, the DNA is TGTGCCAGCAGTCTGACATTACTAGAACAAGAGACCCAGTACTTC.

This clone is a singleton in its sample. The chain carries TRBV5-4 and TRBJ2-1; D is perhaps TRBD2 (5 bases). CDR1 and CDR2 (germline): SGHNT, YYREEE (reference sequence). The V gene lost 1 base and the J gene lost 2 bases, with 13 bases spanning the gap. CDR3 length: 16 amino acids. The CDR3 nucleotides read TGTGCCAGCAGCTTGTATGGGGAGTCGACCTACAATGAGCAGTTCTTC. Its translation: CASSLYGESTYNEQFF.

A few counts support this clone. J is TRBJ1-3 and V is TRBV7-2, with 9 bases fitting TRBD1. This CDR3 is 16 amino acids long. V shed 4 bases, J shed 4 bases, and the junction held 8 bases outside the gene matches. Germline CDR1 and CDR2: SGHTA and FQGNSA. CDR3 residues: CASSSTGGAEGNTIYF. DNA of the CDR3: TGTGCCAGCAGCTCTACAGGGGGCGCAGAAGGAAACACCATATATTTT.

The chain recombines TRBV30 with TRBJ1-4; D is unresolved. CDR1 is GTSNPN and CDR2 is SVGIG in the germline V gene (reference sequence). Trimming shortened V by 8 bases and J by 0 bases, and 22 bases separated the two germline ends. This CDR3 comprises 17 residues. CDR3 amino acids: CALDGENIGATNEKLFF. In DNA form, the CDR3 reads TGTGCCCTGGACGGGGAGAACATCGGCGCAACTAATGAAAAACTGTTTTTT.

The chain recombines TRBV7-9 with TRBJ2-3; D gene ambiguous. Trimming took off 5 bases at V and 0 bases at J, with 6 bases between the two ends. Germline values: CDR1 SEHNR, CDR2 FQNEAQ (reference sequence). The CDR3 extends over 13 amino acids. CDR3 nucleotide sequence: TGTGCCAGCAGCGCAACTAGCACAGATACGCAGTATTTT. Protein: CASSATSTDTQYF.

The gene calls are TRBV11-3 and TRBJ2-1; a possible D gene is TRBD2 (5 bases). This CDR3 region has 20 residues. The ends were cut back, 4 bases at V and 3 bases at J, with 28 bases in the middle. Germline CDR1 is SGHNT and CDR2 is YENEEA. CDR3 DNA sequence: TGTGCCAGCAGCTCCCCGTCGCGGCTCAACGACCGGGGTCACTACAATGAGCAGTTCTTC. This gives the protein CASSSPSRLNDRGHYNEQFF.

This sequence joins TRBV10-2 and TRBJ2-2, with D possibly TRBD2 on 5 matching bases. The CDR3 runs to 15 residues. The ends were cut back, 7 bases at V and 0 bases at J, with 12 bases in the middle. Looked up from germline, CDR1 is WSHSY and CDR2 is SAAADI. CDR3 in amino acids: CASTFGDPNTGELFF. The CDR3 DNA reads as TGCGCCAGCACCTTCGGGGATCCGAACACCGGGGAGCTGTTTTTT.

The CDR3: CASSQENGLAALYEQYF. In nucleotides, the CDR3 is TGTGCCAGCAGCCAAGAGAACGGACTAGCGGCACTCTACGAGCAGTACTTC. The V and J genes are TRBV14 and TRBJ2-7, with TRBD2 matching over 10 bases. The CDR3 consists of 17 residues. After removal of 0 bases from V and 3 bases from J, the junction contained 8 bases not matched to a gene. Germline CDR1 and CDR2: SGHDN and FVKESK.